Given below is one T cell receptor beta chain in context. Time point: baseline, week 1 (first vaccination visit). Documented treatment: pre-vaccination baseline after standard-of-care therapy. V was clipped by 5 bases and J by 4 bases, with 14 bases between them. Germline V lookup: CDR1 SEHNR, CDR2 FQNEAQ (reference sequence). The CDR3 extends over 14 amino acids. These data originate in a study of a mutant IDH1 vaccine in newly diagnosed glioma. Study-level background: The therapy given earlier, which was standard therapy, consisted of radiotherapy, temozolomide, or both, and most of the patients received both.

Libraries were prepared by immunoSEQ multiplex PCR; TCRdb keeps only in-frame clonotypes and omits some of them. This table has approximately 70,000 clones, approximately 83% appearing once. The sample consisted of PBMCs, taken from a glioma patient treated with radiotherapy, temozolomide or both. The chain combines TRBV7-9 with TRBJ1-1; D remains unclear. This TCR was recovered from a man aged 30 to 39 with glioma. The CDR3 DNA sequence: TGTGCCAGCAGCCTATTCAGAGTCGGCACTGAAGCTTTCTTT. Translation: CASSLFRVGTEAFF.